The 17 T cell receptor beta chains below were found in one sample sequenced in a study of cytotoxic CD8 clonotypes in ibrutinib-treated CLL. Profiled with immunoSEQ multiplex PCR; TCRdb holds only in-frame clones, not every one. The data contain approximately 280,000 clones, approximately 79% of them singletons. This material consisted of PBMCs, taken at disease progression, from a patient treated with ibrutinib. All receptors come from a human donor with chronic lymphocytic leukemia.

This clone occurred once. The chain carries TRBV27 and TRBJ2-2, with TRBD2 identical over 9 bases. V shed 5 bases, J shed 7 bases, and the junction held 8 bases outside the gene matches. Germline V gives CDR1 MNHEY, CDR2 SMNVEV (reference sequence). There are 15 residues in the CDR3. The DNA for the CDR3 is TGTGCCAGCAGTCTAATAGCGGGAGCTTACGGGGAGCTGTTTTTT. This codes for CASSLIAGAYGELFF.

The chain joins TRBV6-5 to TRBJ2-1; no reliable D call. This CDR3 is 15 amino acids long. Germline CDR1 reads MNHEY; CDR2 reads SVGAGI. Trimming stripped 5 bases from V and 8 bases from J, with 19 bases between. CDR3 loop: CASSTITGPSDEQFF. In nucleotides, the CDR3 is TGTGCCAGCAGTACGATAACCGGGCCAAGCGATGAGCAGTTCTTC.

The chain links TRBV29-1 to TRBJ1-1; weak D call: TRBD1 (5 bases). With 0 bases removed from V and 4 bases from J, the gap between germline ends came to 12 bases. CDR1 and CDR2 from the germline V gene are SQVTM and ANQGSEA. This CDR3 has 14 residues. This CDR3 is CSVEDQRQFTEAFF. The CDR3 nucleotides read TGCAGCGTTGAAGATCAGAGACAGTTCACTGAAGCTTTCTTT.

The chain recombines TRBV18 with TRBJ2-7; D is perhaps TRBD2 (6 bases). Trimming stripped 2 bases from V and 4 bases from J, with 18 bases between. The germline V gene encodes CDR1 KGHSH and CDR2 LQKENI. The CDR3 contains 16 residues. The CDR3, as DNA: TGTGCCAGCTCACCAGTGAAGAAGGGGAGGTGGTACGAGCAGTACTTC. Its translation is CASSPVKKGRWYEQYF. Variable domain in full (rest from reference TRBV18 and TRBJ2-7): NAGVMQNPRHLVRRRGQEARLRCSPMKGHSHVYWYRQLPEEGLKFMVYLQKENIIDESGMPKERFSAEFPKEGPSILRIQQVVRGDSAAYFCASSPVKKGRWYEQYFGPGTRLTVT.

This chain links TRBV29-1 with TRBJ2-7; 7 bases are a match to TRBD2. This CDR3 is 13 amino acids long. Germline V CDR1 and CDR2: SQVTM, ANQGSEA. The V segment lost 3 bases and the J segment 2 bases; nucleotides outside the gene matches: 4. The CDR3 DNA reads TGCAGCGTTGAGGGGGGGGTCACCTACGAGCAGTACTTC. Encoded protein: CSVEGGVTYEQYF.

This clone showed up just once. This chain links TRBV7-3 with TRBJ2-3; D is unresolved. V dropped 1 base and J dropped 3 bases, with 11 bases sitting between them. CDR3 size: 15 residues. Germline V gene lookup returns CDR1 SGHTA and CDR2 FQGTGA. For the CDR3, the DNA is TGTGCCAGCAGCTTAAAACCTACTGGGACAGATACGCAGTATTTT. As protein: CASSLKPTGTDTQYF.

This clone was recorded once. The rearrangement links TRBV28 to TRBJ2-7; TRBD1 agrees at 9 bases. The J segment lost 2 bases and the V segment lost 6 bases, leaving 5 bases of the junction unmatched. There are 14 residues in the CDR3. From germline, CDR1 is MDHEN and CDR2 SYDVKM. The CDR3 loop is CASRSTGGPYEQYF. The CDR3 DNA follows: TGTGCCAGCAGATCGACAGGGGGACCCTACGAGCAGTACTTC. Supplemented by reference TRBV28 and TRBJ2-7, the full variable domain reads DVKVTQSSRYLVKRTGEKVFLECVQDMDHENMFWYRQDPGLGLRLIYFSYDVKMKEKGDIPEGYSVSREKKERFSLILESASTNQTSMYLCASRSTGGPYEQYFGPGTRLTVT.

The chain couples TRBV5-1 to TRBJ2-3; no reliable D call. The CDR3 contains 11 residues. V lost 5 bases to trimming and J lost 4 bases, with 5 bases between them. Germline CDR1 SGHRS, CDR2 YFSETQ. CDR3 DNA: TGCGCCAGCAGGGGTTCAGATACGCAGTATTTT. Residues: CASRGSDTQYF.

V is TRBV29-1 and J is TRBJ2-7, with 11 bases identical to TRBD1. CDR3 length: 13 residues. Unmatched junction bases numbered 5, after V lost 7 bases and J lost 3 bases. Germline assignment: CDR1 SQVTM and CDR2 ANQGSEA. DNA for the CDR3: TGCAGCGCCTCGGGGACAGGGGGCTACGAGCAGTACTTC. This codes for CSASGTGGYEQYF.

The chain employs TRBV7-6 and TRBJ2-4; D call uncertain. Germline CDR1 SGHVS, CDR2 FNYEAQ. The CDR3 loop spans 13 amino acids. Trimming left V 2 bases short and J 4 bases short, with 6 bases between. CDR3 in amino acids: CASSLREKNIQYF. Here the CDR3 DNA reads TGTGCCAGCAGCTTAAGGGAAAAAAACATTCAGTACTTC. The variable domain in full, completed from reference TRBV7-6 and TRBJ2-4, reads GAGVSQSPRYKVTKRGQDVALRCDPISGHVSLYWYRQALGQGPEFLTYFNYEAQQDKSGLPNDRFSAERPEGSISTLTIQRTEQRDSAMYRCASSLREKNIQYFGAGTRLSVL.

The chain combines TRBV10-3 with TRBJ1-6; a possible D gene is TRBD1 (6 bases). Trimming left V 8 bases short and J 5 bases short, with 13 bases between. The CDR3 loop spans 14 amino acids. CDR1 and CDR2 (germline): ENHRY, SYGVKD. The CDR3 DNA sequence: TGTGCCATCGCCCAGGGGATAGATAATTCACCCCTCCACTTT. It is translated as CAIAQGIDNSPLHF.

This chain links TRBV28 with TRBJ1-3; a possible D gene is TRBD1 (6 bases). This CDR3 region has 15 residues. The V gene lost 3 bases and the J gene lost 4 bases, with 13 bases spanning the gap. Germline lookup yields CDR1 MDHEN and CDR2 SYDVKM. Written as DNA, the CDR3 is TGTGCCAGCAGTTTCTTTGGGGGCTCAGGAAACACCATATATTTT. Its translation: CASSFFGGSGNTIYF.

The V call is TRBV2, the J call TRBJ2-7; weak D call: TRBD1 (5 bases). CDR1 and CDR2 (germline): SNHLY, FYNNEI. The CDR3 covers 14 residues. The V gene lost 4 bases and the J gene lost 4 bases, with 14 bases spanning the gap. DNA for the CDR3: TGTGCCAGCAGTGTCGGCAGGGATGGGTACGAGCAGTACTTC. Translating it yields CASSVGRDGYEQYF.

V gene TRBV7-9 combines with J gene TRBJ2-3; maybe TRBD2 (6 bases). V was cut by 2 bases and J by 0 bases, with 15 bases left in between. The CDR3 is made up of 17 amino acids. Germline values: CDR1 SEHNR, CDR2 FQNEAQ (reference sequence). The CDR3 nucleotides read TGTGCCAGCAGCTTACCTCCTGCGGGGCTCAGCACAGATACGCAGTATTTT. Its protein is CASSLPPAGLSTDTQYF.

V gene TRBV19 combines with J gene TRBJ2-7, with TRBD1 matching over 10 bases. This CDR3 comprises 14 residues. V was clipped by 3 bases and J by 3 bases; unmatched bases: 2. Germline CDR1 is LNHDA and CDR2 is SQIVND (reference sequence). Written as DNA, the CDR3 is TGTGCCAGTAGTATGGGACAGGGGAGCTACGAGCAGTACTTC. Residues: CASSMGQGSYEQYF.

The gene calls are TRBV29-1 and TRBJ2-1; D possibly corresponds to TRBD1 (5 bases). V shed 7 bases and J shed 2 bases, with 21 bases lying between them. Germline V gives CDR1 SQVTM, CDR2 ANQGSEA. The CDR3 is 16 residues long. The CDR3 DNA sequence: TGCAGCGCCTCAGGTCGACAGCAGGGTGCCTACAATGAGCAGTTCTTC. Encoded protein: CSASGRQQGAYNEQFF.

This chain connects TRBV11-2 to TRBJ2-7; D is unclear. Germline V gene data show CDR1 as SGHAT and CDR2 as FQNNGV. V was clipped by 2 bases and J by 7 bases, with 12 bases between them. This CDR3 has 13 amino acids. The chain's CDR3 is CASSLWSLGEQYF. The CDR3 DNA reads TGTGCCAGCAGCTTATGGTCCTTGGGGGAGCAGTACTTC. Drawing the rest from reference TRBV11-2 and TRBJ2-7, the complete variable domain is EAGVAQSPRYKIIEKRQSVAFWCNPISGHATLYWYQQILGQGPKLLIQFQNNGVVDDSQLPKDRFSAERLKGVDSTLKIQPAKLEDSAVYLCASSLWSLGEQYFGPGTRLTVT.